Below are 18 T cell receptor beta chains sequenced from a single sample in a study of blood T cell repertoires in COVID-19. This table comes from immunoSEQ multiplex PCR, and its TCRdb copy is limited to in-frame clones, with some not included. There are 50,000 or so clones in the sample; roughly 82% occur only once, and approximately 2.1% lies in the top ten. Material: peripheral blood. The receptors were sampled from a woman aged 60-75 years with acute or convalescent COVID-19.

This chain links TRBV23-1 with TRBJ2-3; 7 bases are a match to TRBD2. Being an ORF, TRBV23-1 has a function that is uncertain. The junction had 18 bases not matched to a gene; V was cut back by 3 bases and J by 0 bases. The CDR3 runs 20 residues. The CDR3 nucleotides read TGCGCCAGCAGTCAGTTCTTCGGCCGGGACTATCTCCTTAGCACAGATACGCAGTATTTT. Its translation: CASSQFFGRDYLLSTDTQYF.

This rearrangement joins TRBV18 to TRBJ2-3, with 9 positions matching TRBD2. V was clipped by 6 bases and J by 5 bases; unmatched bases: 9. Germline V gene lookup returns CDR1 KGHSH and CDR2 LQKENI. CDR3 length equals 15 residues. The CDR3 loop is CASSTRAGGRDTQYF. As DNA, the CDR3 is TGTGCCAGCTCGACCAGGGCGGGGGGGCGAGATACGCAGTATTTT.

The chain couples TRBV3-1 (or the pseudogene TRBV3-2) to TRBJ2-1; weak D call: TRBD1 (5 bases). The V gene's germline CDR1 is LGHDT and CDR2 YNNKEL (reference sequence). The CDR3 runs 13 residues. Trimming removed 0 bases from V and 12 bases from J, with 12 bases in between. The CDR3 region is CASSQEIRQGQFF. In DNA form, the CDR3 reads TGTGCCAGCAGCCAAGAGATTCGGCAGGGGCAGTTCTTC.

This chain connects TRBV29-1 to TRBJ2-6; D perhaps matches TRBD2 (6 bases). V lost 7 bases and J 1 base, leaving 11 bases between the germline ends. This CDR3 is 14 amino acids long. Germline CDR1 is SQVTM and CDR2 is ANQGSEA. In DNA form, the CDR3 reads TGCAGCGCCGCGGAGGGGTCTGGGGCCAACGTCCTGACTTTC. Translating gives CSAAEGSGANVLTF.

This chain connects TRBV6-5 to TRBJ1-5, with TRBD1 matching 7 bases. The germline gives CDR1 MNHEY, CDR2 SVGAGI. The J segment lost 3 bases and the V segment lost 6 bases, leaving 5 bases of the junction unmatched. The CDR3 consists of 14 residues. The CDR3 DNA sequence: TGTGCCAGCAGACCGGGACAGTTCAATCAGCCCCAGCATTTT. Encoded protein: CASRPGQFNQPQHF.

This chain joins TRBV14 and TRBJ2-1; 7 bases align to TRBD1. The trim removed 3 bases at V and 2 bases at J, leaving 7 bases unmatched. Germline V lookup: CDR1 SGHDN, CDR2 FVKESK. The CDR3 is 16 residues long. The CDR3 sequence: CASSHHAGTAYNEQFF. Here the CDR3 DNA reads TGTGCCAGCAGCCACCACGCCGGGACAGCCTACAATGAGCAGTTCTTC.

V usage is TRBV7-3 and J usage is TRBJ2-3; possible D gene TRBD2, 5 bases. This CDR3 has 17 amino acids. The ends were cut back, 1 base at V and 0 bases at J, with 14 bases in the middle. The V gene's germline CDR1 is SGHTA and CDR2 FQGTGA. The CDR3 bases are TGTGCCAGCAGCTTAAATCCCAGCGGATCTAGCACAGATACGCAGTATTTT. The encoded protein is CASSLNPSGSSTDTQYF.

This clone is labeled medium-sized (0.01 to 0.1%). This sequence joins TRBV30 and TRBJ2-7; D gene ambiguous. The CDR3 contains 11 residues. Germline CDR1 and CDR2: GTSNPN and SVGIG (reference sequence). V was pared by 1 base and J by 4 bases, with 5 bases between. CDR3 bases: TGTGCCTGGAGTGGTAAATACGAGCAGTACTTC. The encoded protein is CAWSGKYEQYF.

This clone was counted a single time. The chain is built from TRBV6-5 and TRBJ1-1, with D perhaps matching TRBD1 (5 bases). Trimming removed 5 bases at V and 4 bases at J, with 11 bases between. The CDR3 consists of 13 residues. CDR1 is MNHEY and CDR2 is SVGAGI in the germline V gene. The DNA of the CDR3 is TGTGCCAGCAGTCCAGACAGACTCACTGAAGCTTTCTTT. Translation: CASSPDRLTEAFF.

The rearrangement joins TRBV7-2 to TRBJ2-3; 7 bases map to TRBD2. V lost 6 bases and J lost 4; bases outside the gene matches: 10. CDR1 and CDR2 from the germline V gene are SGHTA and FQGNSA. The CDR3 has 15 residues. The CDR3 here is CASRPGNSGADTQYF. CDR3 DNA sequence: TGTGCCAGCAGGCCCGGGAACAGCGGGGCAGATACGCAGTATTTT.

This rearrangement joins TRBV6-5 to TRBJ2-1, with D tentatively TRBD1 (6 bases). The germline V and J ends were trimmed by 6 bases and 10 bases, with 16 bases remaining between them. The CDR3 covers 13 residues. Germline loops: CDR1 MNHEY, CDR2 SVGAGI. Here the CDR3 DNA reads TGTGCCAGCAGACTTACTTCCGGGACAGAGCAGTTCTTC. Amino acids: CASRLTSGTEQFF.

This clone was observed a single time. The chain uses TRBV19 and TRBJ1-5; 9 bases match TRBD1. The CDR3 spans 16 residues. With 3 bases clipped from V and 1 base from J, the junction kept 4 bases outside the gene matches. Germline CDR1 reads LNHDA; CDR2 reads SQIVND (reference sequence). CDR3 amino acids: CASSIKDRGSNQPQHF. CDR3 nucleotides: TGTGCCAGTAGTATTAAGGACAGGGGAAGCAATCAGCCCCAGCATTTT.

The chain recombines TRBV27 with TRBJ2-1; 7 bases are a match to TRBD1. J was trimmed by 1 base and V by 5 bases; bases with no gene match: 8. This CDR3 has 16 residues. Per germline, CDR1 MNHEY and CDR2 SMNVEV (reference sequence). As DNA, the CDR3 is TGTGCCAGCAGTGTCTACAGGGGTTATTCCTACAATGAGCAGTTCTTC. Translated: CASSVYRGYSYNEQFF.

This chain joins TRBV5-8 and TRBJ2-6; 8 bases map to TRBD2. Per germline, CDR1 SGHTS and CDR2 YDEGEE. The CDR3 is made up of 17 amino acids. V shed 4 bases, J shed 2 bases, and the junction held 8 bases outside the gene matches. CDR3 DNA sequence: TGTGCCAGCAGCACACGGACTAGCTACGCTGGGGCCAACGTCCTGACTTTC. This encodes CASSTRTSYAGANVLTF.

The CDR3 sequence: CASSPVTVNTGELFF. Here the CDR3 DNA reads TGTGCCAGCAGCCCTGTTACGGTGAACACCGGGGAGCTGTTTTTT. The V call is TRBV27, the J call TRBJ2-2; no clear D. Germline V gene data show CDR1 as MNHEY and CDR2 as SMNVEV (reference sequence). Trimming cost V 6 bases and J 1 base, with 12 bases left between them. The CDR3 consists of 15 residues.

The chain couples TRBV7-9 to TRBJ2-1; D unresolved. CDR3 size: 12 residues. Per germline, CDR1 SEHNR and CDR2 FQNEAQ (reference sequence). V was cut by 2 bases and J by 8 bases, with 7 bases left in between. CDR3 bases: TGTGCCAGCAGCTTATTATTCTATGAGCAGTTCTTC. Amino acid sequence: CASSLLFYEQFF.

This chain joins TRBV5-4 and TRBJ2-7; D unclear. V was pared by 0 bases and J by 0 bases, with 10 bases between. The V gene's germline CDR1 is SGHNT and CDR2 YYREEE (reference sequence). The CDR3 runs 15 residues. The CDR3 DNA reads TGTGCCAGCAGCTTGGACGGTAAGAGCTCCTACGAGCAGTACTTC. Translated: CASSLDGKSSYEQYF.

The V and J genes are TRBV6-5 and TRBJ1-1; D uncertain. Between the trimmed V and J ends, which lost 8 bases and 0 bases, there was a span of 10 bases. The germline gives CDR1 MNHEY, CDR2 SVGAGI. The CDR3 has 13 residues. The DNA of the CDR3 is TGTGCCAGCGAACTAATCCTGAACACTGAAGCTTTCTTT. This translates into CASELILNTEAFF.